The 23 T cell receptor beta chains presented below share a single source sample, sequenced in a study of human T cells and chemical hapten exposure. TCRdb reanalysed the RACE reads using MiXCR and keeps one entry per CDR3 protein. The sample lists roughly 100,000 distinct CDR3 sequences, approximately 11% seen once, with 3.1% in the top ten. Sample time point: pre-sensitization, week 0. Documented treatment: therapeutic diphenylcyclopropenone sensitization with weekly scalp DPC. The input for sequencing was whole blood, taken in connection with sensitization to the hapten diphenylcyclopropenone (DPC). These receptors were collected from a woman aged 55-75 years with alopecia areata. Some clones in this sample may be carry-over from other donors' samples.

Ten or more counts support this clonotype. V usage is TRBV20-1 and J usage is TRBJ2-7; 11 nucleotides match TRBD2. V was clipped by 0 bases and J by 6 bases; unmatched bases: 4. The germline V gene has CDR1 DFQATT and CDR2 SNEGSKA (reference sequence). The CDR3 has 14 residues. The CDR3 bases are TGCAGTGCTAGAGAATACCTAGCGGGGGGCGAGCAGTACTTC. Translated: CSAREYLAGGEQYF.

This clonotype has a count of ten or more. The chain carries TRBV29-1 and TRBJ2-5; possibly TRBD1 or TRBD2 for D (5 bases each). Looked up from germline, CDR1 is SQVTM and CDR2 is ANQGSEA. Trimming took 6 bases from V and 1 from J, leaving 12 bases between them. This CDR3 is 13 amino acids long. CDR3 in amino acids: CSVDRGFQETQYF. CDR3 DNA: TGCAGCGTGGACCGGGGCTTCCAAGAGACCCAGTACTTC.

The chain carries TRBV5-1 and TRBJ2-5; TRBD2 agrees at 7 bases. Germline CDR1 is SGHRS and CDR2 is YFSETQ. The length of the CDR3 is 15 residues. Trimming removed 0 bases from V and 1 base from J; junction bases left unmatched: 3. CDR3 loop: CASSLVPGGQETQYF. CDR3 nucleotide sequence: TGCGCCAGCAGCTTGGTTCCGGGGGGCCAAGAGACCCAGTACTTC.

This chain uses TRBV6-6 with TRBJ2-7; weak D call: TRBD2 (6 bases). CDR3 length: 13 amino acids. Germline-derived CDR1 and CDR2 are MNHNY and SVGAGI (reference sequence). V gave up 5 bases and J gave up 10 bases, with 18 bases separating them. Here the CDR3 DNA reads TGTGCCAGCAGTACCAGCGGGTTCGGGAGTCAGTACTTC. The encoded protein is CASSTSGFGSQYF.

Note on this clonotype: A clone one base away is much larger, so this may be a read error. The chain is built from TRBV9 and TRBJ1-1; no clear D. The germline V gene encodes CDR1 SGDLS and CDR2 YYNGEE. CDR3 length equals 13 residues. The CDR3 nucleotides read TGTGCCGGCAGCACCACAGTGAACACTGAAGCTTTCTTT. It specifies CAGSTTVNTEAFF.

There are many counts of this clonotype. The V call is TRBV20-1, the J call TRBJ2-7; D tentatively reads TRBD1 or TRBD2 (5 bases each). V was clipped by 0 bases and J by 4 bases, with 16 bases between them. This CDR3 region has 15 residues. Germline lookup yields CDR1 DFQATT and CDR2 SNEGSKA (reference sequence). CDR3 loop: CSAREPRGLRYEQYF. CDR3 DNA: TGCAGTGCTAGAGAGCCGAGGGGCCTCAGGTACGAGCAGTACTTC.

At least ten counts were recorded for this clonotype. This chain joins TRBV5-1 and TRBJ1-1, with 7 bases fitting TRBD1. Germline CDR1 and CDR2: SGHRS and YFSETQ. J gave up 3 bases and V 0 bases, and 8 bases lay outside the gene matches. There are 16 residues in the CDR3. CDR3 residues: CASSLGQGDLYTEAFF. In nucleotides, the CDR3 is TGCGCCAGCAGCTTGGGACAGGGAGATTTGTACACTGAAGCTTTCTTT. The variable domain in full, completed from reference TRBV5-1 and TRBJ1-1, reads KAGVTQTPRYLIKTRGQQVTLSCSPISGHRSVSWYQQTPGQGLQFLFEYFSETQRNKGNFPGRFSGRQFSNSRSEMNVSTLELGDSALYLCASSLGQGDLYTEAFFGQGTRLTVV.

This rearrangement joins TRBV5-4 to TRBJ2-3; TRBD1 matches at 7 bases. This CDR3 is built from 13 residues. V gave up 2 bases and J gave up 4 bases; unmatched junction bases: 1. From germline, CDR1 is SGHNT and CDR2 YYREEE (reference sequence). The CDR3 DNA sequence: TGTGCCAGCAGCTTTGACAGGGCAGATACGCAGTATTTT. Protein product: CASSFDRADTQYF.

In this sample, this clonotype turned up many times. The chain recombines TRBV5-1 with TRBJ1-1; D not certain. The germline gives CDR1 SGHRS, CDR2 YFSETQ. The CDR3 has 13 amino acids. V was cut by 0 bases and J by 7 bases, with 10 bases left in between. The CDR3 sequence is CASSLGRLSEAFF. DNA for the CDR3: TGCGCCAGCAGCTTGGGACGACTCAGTGAAGCTTTCTTT. The full variable domain, in which reference TRBV5-1 and TRBJ1-1 provide the parts outside the CDR3, is KAGVTQTPRYLIKTRGQQVTLSCSPISGHRSVSWYQQTPGQGLQFLFEYFSETQRNKGNFPGRFSGRQFSNSRSEMNVSTLELGDSALYLCASSLGRLSEAFFGQGTRLTVV.

This sequence joins TRBV5-5 and TRBJ1-1; D gene uncertain. The CDR3 runs to 16 residues. The germline gives CDR1 SGHKS, CDR2 YYEKEE (reference sequence). The V end was cut by 4 bases, the J end by 4 bases, with 20 bases between. The CDR3 spells CASSPYPGRVGTEAFF. The CDR3 DNA is TGTGCCAGCAGCCCTTACCCCGGGCGGGTTGGCACTGAAGCTTTCTTT. The whole variable domain, filled in from reference TRBV5-5 and TRBJ1-1, reads DAGVTQSPTHLIKTRGQQVTLRCSPISGHKSVSWYQQVLGQGPQFIFQYYEKEERGRGNFPDRFSARQFPNYSSELNVNALLLGDSALYLCASSPYPGRVGTEAFFGQGTRLTVV.

This clonotype was observed at least ten times. V is TRBV10-3 and J is TRBJ1-5; tentatively, D is TRBD1 (6 bases). The germline CDR1 and CDR2 sequences are ENHRY and SYGVKD. This CDR3 has 15 amino acids. V shed 1 base and J shed 2 bases, with 9 bases lying between them. The CDR3 region has the DNA TGTGCCATCAGTGAGTTGGGGGGCGGCAATCAGCCCCAGCATTTT. This codes for CAISELGGGNQPQHF.

The sample holds a few counts of this clonotype. V usage is TRBV7-2 and J usage is TRBJ1-2; D ambiguous. Germline CDR1 SGHTA, CDR2 FQGNSA. The CDR3 is 15 amino acids. V lost 5 bases, J lost 1 base, and 14 bases lay in between. Written as DNA, the CDR3 is TGTGCCAGCAGCGCAATCTCTCAAGTTAACTATGGCTACACCTTC. Protein: CASSAISQVNYGYTF.

The gene calls are TRBV18 and TRBJ2-1; 10 bases agree with TRBD1. Per germline, CDR1 KGHSH and CDR2 LQKENI. The CDR3 is made up of 15 amino acids. Trimming at V came to 3 bases and at J to 4 bases, leaving 3 bases not matched to a gene. The CDR3: CASSPGQGTYNEQFF. Written as DNA, the CDR3 is TGTGCCAGCTCACCGGGACAGGGGACTTACAATGAGCAGTTCTTC.

This clonotype has a handful of counts. The V call is TRBV5-5, the J call TRBJ2-1, with 7 positions matching TRBD1. The length of the CDR3 is 16 residues. V lost 0 bases to trimming and J lost 7 bases; unmatched junction nucleotides: 10. From germline, CDR1 is SGHKS and CDR2 YYEKEE (reference sequence). The CDR3 reads CASSLGVRGIGNEQFF. CDR3 coding DNA: TGTGCCAGCAGCTTGGGTGTCAGGGGGATAGGGAATGAGCAGTTCTTC.

The chain couples TRBV20-1 to TRBJ1-1, with a possible D match to TRBD1 (6 bases). The CDR3 extends over 14 amino acids. With 0 bases removed from V and 1 base from J, the gap between germline ends came to 9 bases. From germline, CDR1 is DFQATT and CDR2 SNEGSKA (reference sequence). The CDR3 protein is CSAREGHSNTEAFF. CDR3 nucleotides: TGCAGTGCTAGAGAGGGACATTCGAACACTGAAGCTTTCTTT.

This clonotype was detected only a few times. This chain links TRBV20-1 with TRBJ2-5, with 8 bases fitting TRBD2. V was clipped by 5 bases and J by 2 bases; unmatched bases: 16. Germline CDR1 is DFQATT and CDR2 is SNEGSKA (reference sequence). The CDR3 is made up of 17 amino acids. The CDR3 DNA sequence: TGCAGTGCTCTCGCCAGAGGCGGCGGGGGGTCTCAAGAGACCCAGTACTTC. Encoded protein: CSALARGGGGSQETQYF.

The rearrangement joins TRBV5-1 to TRBJ2-2, with 8 bases aligning to TRBD1. Germline V gene sequence: CDR1 SGHRS, CDR2 YFSETQ. The V gene end was trimmed by 9 bases and the J gene end by 5 bases; junction bases not matched to a gene: 12. The CDR3 sequence is 15 residues long. As DNA, the CDR3 is TGCGCCACCACTCTTGGACAGGGTTCGACCGGGGAGCTGTTTTTT. As protein: CATTLGQGSTGELFF.

This clonotype has at least ten counts. This chain uses TRBV12-3 or TRBV12-4 with TRBJ2-2; 11 nucleotides agree with TRBD1. The V and J ends lost 7 bases and 4 bases, in that order; junction bases with no gene match: 5. The length of the CDR3 is 15 residues. The CDR3 DNA reads as TGTGCCAGCACAAGGACAGGGGGCAGCACCGGGGAGCTGTTTTTT. The encoded protein is CASTRTGGSTGELFF.

The J gene is TRBJ2-3, the V gene TRBV18, with D perhaps being TRBD1 or TRBD2 (5 bases each). The CDR3 runs to 14 residues. V was clipped by 3 bases and J by 2 bases, with 9 bases between them. Looked up from germline, CDR1 is KGHSH and CDR2 is LQKENI. The CDR3 spells CASSPRGDTDTQYF. Written as DNA, the CDR3 is TGTGCCAGCTCACCGAGGGGAGACACAGATACGCAGTATTTT.

Ten or more counts support this clonotype. The chain employs TRBV24-1 and TRBJ2-3; D unresolved. The CDR3 covers 15 residues. V lost 5 bases and J 0 bases, leaving 11 bases between the germline ends. Germline assignment: CDR1 KGHDR and CDR2 SFDVKD. Here the CDR3 DNA reads TGTGCCACCAGTGTTGGGCGCGGAAGCACAGATACGCAGTATTTT. This sequence encodes CATSVGRGSTDTQYF.

Note on this clonotype: This could be a read error, since a much larger clone is one nucleotide away. The rearrangement links TRBV5-1 to TRBJ2-1; no firm D call. Germline V gene data show CDR1 as SGHRS and CDR2 as YFSETQ. CDR3 size: 14 residues. Here the CDR3 DNA reads TGCGCCAGCAGTGATCGGAGCTCCTACTATGAGCAGTTCTTC. Protein: CASSDRSSYYEQFF.

This clonotype has a count of ten or more. V gene TRBV5-1 combines with J gene TRBJ1-1; perhaps TRBD1 as D (5 bases). Germline assignment: CDR1 SGHRS and CDR2 YFSETQ. V lost 0 bases to trimming and J lost 7 bases, with 13 bases between them. The CDR3 is 14 residues long. CDR3 sequence: CASSLEQEMDEAFF. The CDR3 DNA is TGCGCCAGCAGCTTGGAACAGGAGATGGATGAAGCTTTCTTT.

This clonotype was observed many times. The genes are TRBV5-1 and TRBJ2-5; a weak D match, TRBD2 (6 bases). Trimming left V 2 bases short and J 0 bases short, with 11 bases between. The CDR3 consists of 15 residues. Germline CDR1 SGHRS, CDR2 YFSETQ. Here the CDR3 DNA reads TGCGCCAGCAGCTTCGGGGGAGCCAACCAAGAGACCCAGTACTTC. As protein: CASSFGGANQETQYF.